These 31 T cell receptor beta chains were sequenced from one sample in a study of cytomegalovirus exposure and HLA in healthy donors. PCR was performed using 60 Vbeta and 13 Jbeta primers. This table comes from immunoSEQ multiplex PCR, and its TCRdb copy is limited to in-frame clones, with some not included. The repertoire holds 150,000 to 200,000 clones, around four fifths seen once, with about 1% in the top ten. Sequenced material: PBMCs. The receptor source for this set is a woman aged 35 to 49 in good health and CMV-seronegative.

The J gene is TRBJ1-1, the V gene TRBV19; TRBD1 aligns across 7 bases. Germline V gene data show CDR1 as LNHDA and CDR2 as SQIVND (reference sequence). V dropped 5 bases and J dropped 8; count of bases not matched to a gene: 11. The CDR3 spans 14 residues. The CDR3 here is CASSGRQGRTEAFF. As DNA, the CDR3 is TGTGCCAGTAGTGGCCGACAGGGCAGAACAGAAGCTTTCTTT.

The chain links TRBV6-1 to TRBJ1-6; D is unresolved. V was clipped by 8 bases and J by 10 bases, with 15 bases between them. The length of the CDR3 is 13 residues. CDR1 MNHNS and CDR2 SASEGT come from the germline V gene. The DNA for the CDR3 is TGTGCCAGCCGTTCGATCGAGCCCTCACCCCTCCACTTT. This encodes CASRSIEPSPLHF.

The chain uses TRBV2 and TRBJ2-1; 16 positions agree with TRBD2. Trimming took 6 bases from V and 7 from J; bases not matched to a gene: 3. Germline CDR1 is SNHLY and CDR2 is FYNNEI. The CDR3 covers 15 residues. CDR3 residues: CASRGLAGGRNEQFF. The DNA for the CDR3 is TGTGCCAGCAGGGGACTAGCGGGAGGGCGAAATGAGCAGTTCTTC.

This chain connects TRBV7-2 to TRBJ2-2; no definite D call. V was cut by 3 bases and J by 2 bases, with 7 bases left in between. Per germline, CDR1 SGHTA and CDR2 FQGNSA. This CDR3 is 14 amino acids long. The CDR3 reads CASSLGVNTGELFF. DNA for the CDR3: TGTGCCAGCAGCTTGGGCGTTAACACCGGGGAGCTGTTTTTT.

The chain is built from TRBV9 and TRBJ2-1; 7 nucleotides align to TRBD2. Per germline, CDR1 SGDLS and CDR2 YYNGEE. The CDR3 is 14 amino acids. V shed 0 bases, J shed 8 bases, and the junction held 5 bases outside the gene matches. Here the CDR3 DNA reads TGTGCCAGCAGCGTAGTCGGGGGGAGCGATGAGCAGTTCTTC. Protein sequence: CASSVVGGSDEQFF.

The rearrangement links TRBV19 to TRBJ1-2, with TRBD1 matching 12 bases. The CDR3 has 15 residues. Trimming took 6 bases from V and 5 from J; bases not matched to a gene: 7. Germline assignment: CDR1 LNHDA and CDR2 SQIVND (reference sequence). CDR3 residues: CASRDRDRGPYGYTF. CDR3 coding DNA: TGTGCCAGTAGAGATCGGGACAGGGGGCCATATGGCTACACCTTC.

The CDR3 is CASSSLLTGRRSNQPQHF. For the CDR3, the DNA is TGTGCCAGCAGTTCCCTTTTGACAGGCCGCCGTAGCAATCAGCCCCAGCATTTT. This chain links TRBV5-8 with TRBJ1-5; D might be TRBD1 (6 bases). Trimming cost V 5 bases and J 0 bases, with 21 bases left between them. The CDR3 totals 18 residues. CDR1 SGHTS and CDR2 YDEGEE come from the germline V gene.

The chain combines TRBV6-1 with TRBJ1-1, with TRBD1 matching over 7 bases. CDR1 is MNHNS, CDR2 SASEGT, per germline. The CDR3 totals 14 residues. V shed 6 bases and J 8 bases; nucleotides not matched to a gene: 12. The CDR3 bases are TGTGCCAGCAGCCCGAGGGGGCGGGCGCGAGAAGCTTTCTTT. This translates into CASSPRGRAREAFF.

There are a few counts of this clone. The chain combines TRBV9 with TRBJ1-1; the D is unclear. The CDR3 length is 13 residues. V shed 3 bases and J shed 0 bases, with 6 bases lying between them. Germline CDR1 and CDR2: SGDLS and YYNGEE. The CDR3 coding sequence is TGTGCCAGCAGCGGGCAGATGAACACTGAAGCTTTCTTT. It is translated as CASSGQMNTEAFF.

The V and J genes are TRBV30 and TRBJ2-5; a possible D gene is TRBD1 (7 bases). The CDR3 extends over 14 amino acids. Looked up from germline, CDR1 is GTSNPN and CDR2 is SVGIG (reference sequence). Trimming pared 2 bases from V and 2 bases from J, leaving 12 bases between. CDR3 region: CAWSRRGVQETQYF. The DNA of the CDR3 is TGTGCCTGGAGTCGCAGGGGGGTTCAAGAGACCCAGTACTTC.

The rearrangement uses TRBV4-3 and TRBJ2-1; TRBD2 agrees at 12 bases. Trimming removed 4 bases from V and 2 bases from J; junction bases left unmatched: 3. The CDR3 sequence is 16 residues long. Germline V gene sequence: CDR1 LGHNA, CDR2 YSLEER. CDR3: CASSPRTSGTYNEQFF. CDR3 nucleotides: TGCGCCAGCAGCCCAAGGACTAGCGGGACCTACAATGAGCAGTTCTTC.

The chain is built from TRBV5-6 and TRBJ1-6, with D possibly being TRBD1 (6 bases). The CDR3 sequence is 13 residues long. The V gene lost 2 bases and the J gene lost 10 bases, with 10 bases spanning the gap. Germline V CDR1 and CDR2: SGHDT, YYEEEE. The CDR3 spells CASSFTGRSPLHF. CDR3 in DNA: TGTGCCAGCAGCTTTACAGGGCGGTCACCCCTCCACTTT.

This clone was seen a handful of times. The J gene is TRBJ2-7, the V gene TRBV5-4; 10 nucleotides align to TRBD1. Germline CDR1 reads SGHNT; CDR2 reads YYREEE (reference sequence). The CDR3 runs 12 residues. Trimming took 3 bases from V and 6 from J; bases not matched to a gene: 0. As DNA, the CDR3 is TGTGCCAGCAGCTGGGACAGGGGCGAGCAGTACTTC. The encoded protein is CASSWDRGEQYF.

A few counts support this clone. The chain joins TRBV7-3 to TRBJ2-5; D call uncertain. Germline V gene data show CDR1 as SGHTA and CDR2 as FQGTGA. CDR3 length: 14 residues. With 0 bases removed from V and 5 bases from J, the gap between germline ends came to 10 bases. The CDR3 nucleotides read TGTGCCAGCAGCTTAACGCGTGCCGCGGAGACCCAGTACTTC. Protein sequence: CASSLTRAAETQYF.

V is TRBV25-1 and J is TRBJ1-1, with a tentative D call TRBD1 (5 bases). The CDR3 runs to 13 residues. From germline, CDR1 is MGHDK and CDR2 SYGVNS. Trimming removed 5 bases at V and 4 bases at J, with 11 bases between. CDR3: CASSPRTSTEAFF. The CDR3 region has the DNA TGTGCCAGCAGTCCCCGGACAAGCACTGAAGCTTTCTTT.

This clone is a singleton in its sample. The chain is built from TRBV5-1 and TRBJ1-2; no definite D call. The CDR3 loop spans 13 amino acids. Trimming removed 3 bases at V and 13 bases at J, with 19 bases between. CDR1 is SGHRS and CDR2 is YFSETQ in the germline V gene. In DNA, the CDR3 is TGCGCCAGCAGCTCCGCTGGGGAGGGTGTTATCACCTTC. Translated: CASSSAGEGVITF. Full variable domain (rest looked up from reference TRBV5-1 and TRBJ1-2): KAGVTQTPRYLIKTRGQQVTLSCSPISGHRSVSWYQQTPGQGLQFLFEYFSETQRNKGNFPGRFSGRQFSNSRSEMNVSTLELGDSALYLCASSSAGEGVITFGSGTRLTVV.

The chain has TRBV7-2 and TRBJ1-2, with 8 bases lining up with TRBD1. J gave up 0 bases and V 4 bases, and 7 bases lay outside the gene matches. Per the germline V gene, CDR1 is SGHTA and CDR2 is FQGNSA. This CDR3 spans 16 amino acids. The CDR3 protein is CASSSAGGGANYGYTF. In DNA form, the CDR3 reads TGTGCCAGCAGCTCTGCAGGGGGCGGGGCTAACTATGGCTACACCTTC.

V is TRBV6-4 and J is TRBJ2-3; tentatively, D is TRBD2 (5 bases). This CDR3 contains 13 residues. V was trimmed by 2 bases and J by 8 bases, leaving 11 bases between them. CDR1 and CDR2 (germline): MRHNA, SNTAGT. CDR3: CASSDETIGTQYF. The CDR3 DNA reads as TGTGCCAGCAGTGACGAGACTATTGGTACGCAGTATTTT.

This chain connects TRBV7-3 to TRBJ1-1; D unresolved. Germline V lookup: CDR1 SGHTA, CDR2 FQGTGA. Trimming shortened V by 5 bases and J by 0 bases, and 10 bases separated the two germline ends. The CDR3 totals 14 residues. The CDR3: CASSLGSMNTEAFF. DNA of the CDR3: TGTGCCAGCAGCCTAGGATCCATGAACACTGAAGCTTTCTTT.

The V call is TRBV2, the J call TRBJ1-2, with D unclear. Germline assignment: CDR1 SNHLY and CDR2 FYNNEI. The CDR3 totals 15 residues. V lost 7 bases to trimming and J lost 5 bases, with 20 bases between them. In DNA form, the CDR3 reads TGTGCCAGCATTCCAAGGTGGGAGACGGGGTATGGCTACACCTTC. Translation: CASIPRWETGYGYTF. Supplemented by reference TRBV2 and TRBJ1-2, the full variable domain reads EPEVTQTPSHQVTQMGQEVILRCVPISNHLYFYWYRQILGQKVEFLVSFYNNEISEKSEIFDDQFSVERPDGSNFTLKIRSTKLEDSAMYFCASIPRWETGYGYTFGSGTRLTVV.

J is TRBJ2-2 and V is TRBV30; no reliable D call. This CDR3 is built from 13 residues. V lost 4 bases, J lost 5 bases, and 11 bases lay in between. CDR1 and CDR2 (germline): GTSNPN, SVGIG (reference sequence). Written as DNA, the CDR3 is TGTGCCTGGAATAGAGGTGTAACCGGGGAGCTGTTTTTT. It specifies CAWNRGVTGELFF.

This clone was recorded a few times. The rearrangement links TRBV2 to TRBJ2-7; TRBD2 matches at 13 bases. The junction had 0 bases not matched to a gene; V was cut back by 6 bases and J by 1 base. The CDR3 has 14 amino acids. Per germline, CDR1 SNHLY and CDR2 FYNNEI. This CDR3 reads CASRGLAGSYEQYF. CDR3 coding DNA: TGTGCCAGCAGGGGACTAGCGGGATCCTACGAGCAGTACTTC.

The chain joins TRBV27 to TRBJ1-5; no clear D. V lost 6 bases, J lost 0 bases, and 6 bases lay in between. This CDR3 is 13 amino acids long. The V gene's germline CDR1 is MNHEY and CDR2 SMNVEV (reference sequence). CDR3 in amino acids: CASSLLSNQPQHF. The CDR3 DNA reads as TGTGCCAGCAGCCTCCTTAGCAATCAGCCCCAGCATTTT.

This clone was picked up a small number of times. CDR3 coding DNA: TGTGCCAGCACCCCAGGGGGGACGGGAATATATGGCTACACCTTC. Protein product: CASTPGGTGIYGYTF. The V gene is TRBV25-1, the J gene TRBJ1-2; 7 bases are a match to TRBD1. Losses at the gene ends were 7 bases for V and 5 bases for J; bases not matched to a gene: 13. Germline lookup yields CDR1 MGHDK and CDR2 SYGVNS. The CDR3 has 15 residues.

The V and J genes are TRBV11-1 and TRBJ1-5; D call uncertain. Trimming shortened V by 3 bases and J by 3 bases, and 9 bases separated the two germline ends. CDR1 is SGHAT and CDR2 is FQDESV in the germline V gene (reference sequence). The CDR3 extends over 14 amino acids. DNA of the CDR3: TGTGCCAGCAGCTTGTCGTCAGACAATCAGCCCCAGCATTTT. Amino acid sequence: CASSLSSDNQPQHF.

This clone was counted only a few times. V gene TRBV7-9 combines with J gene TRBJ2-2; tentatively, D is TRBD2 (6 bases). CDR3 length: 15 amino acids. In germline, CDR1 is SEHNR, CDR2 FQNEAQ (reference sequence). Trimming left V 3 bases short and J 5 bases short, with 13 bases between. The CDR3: CASSLEGGGTGELFF. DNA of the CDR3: TGTGCCAGCAGCTTGGAGGGAGGCGGTACCGGGGAGCTGTTTTTT.

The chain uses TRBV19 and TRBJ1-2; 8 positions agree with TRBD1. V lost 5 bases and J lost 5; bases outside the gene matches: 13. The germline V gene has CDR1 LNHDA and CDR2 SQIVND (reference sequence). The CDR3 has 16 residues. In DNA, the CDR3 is TGTGCCAGTAGTGCCCCGGGACAGGCCTTTTATTATGGCTACACCTTC. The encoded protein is CASSAPGQAFYYGYTF.

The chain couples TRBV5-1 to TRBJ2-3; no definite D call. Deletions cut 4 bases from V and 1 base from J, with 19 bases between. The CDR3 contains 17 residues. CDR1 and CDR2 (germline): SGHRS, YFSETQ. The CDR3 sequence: CASSPRRVRLGTDTQYF. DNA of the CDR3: TGCGCCAGCAGCCCCCGCCGGGTGAGGCTGGGCACAGATACGCAGTATTTT.

CDR3: CASSPLSGPQRGGYTF. The CDR3 coding sequence is TGTGCCAGCTCACCATTATCGGGCCCCCAGCGGGGCGGCTACACCTTC. The rearrangement links TRBV18 to TRBJ1-2, with a weak D call TRBD1 (5 bases). The germline gives CDR1 KGHSH, CDR2 LQKENI. The CDR3 runs 16 residues. V lost 2 bases and J lost 8, with 21 bases in between.

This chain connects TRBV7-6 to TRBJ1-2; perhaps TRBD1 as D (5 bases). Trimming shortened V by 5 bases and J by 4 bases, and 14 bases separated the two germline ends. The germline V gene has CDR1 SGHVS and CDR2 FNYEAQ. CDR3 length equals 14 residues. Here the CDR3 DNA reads TGTGCCAGCAGCCCCATCGGGGGGGGCTATGGCTACACCTTC. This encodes CASSPIGGGYGYTF.

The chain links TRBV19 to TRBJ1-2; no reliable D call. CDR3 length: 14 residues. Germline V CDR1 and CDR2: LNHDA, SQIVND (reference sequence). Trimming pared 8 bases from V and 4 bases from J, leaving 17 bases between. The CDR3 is CASLPLGYSYGYTF. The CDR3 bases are TGTGCCAGTCTACCACTGGGCTATAGCTATGGCTACACCTTC.